In this sample, the clone carrying this T cell receptor beta chain turned up many times. CDR3 length: 15 residues. Germline V gene sequence: CDR1 SGHAT, CDR2 FQNNGV. V was shortened by 3 bases and J by 5 bases, with 14 bases between the two germline ends. The sample originates from a study of blood T cells in healthy people across ages. Sample-barcoded 5' priming and a J-beta primer mix drove a second PCR of about 6 to 12 cycles. Each CDR3 protein gets one entry after TCRdb re-called the 5' RACE reads with MiXCR. Of roughly 900,000 distinct CDR3 sequences listed, 29% are singletons. The rearrangement links TRBV11-2 to TRBJ2-1; D may be TRBD1 or TRBD2 (5 bases each). The TCR sequence derives from a woman of 80 years or more in good health. The sample was blood. Here the CDR3 reads CASSLDLGHHNEQFF. The CDR3 DNA is TGTGCCAGCAGCTTGGACTTAGGACACCACAATGAGCAGTTCTTC.